This T cell receptor (beta chain) derives from a study of blood T cell repertoires in COVID-19. Clones were sequenced by immunoSEQ multiplex PCR, and TCRdb holds only the in-frame ones, with some missing. Among under 300,000 clones listed, nearly 90% were seen once. The CDR3 is 13 amino acids. V was clipped by 3 bases and J by 8 bases, with 11 bases between them. CDR1 and CDR2 from the germline V gene are SGHRS and YFSETQ. The chain employs TRBV5-1 and TRBJ1-4; D is unresolved. The sequencing input was peripheral blood. The source is a woman between 40 and 50 years old who had recovered from COVID-19. The CDR3 nucleotides read TGCGCCAGCAGCTCACCACCAGGAGAAAAACTGTTTTTT. Translation: CASSSPPGEKLFF.